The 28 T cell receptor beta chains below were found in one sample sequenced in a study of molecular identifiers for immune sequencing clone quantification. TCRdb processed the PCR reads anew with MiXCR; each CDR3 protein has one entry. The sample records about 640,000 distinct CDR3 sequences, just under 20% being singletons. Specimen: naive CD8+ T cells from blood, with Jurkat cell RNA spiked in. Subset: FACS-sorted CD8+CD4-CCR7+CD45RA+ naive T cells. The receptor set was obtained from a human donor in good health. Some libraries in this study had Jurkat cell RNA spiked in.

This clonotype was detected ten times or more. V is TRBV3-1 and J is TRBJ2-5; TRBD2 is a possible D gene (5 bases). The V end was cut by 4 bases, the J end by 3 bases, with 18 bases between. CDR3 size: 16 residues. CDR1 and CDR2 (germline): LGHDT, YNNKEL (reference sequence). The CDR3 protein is CASSRGPAVLKETQYF. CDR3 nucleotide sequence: TGTGCCAGCAGCCGAGGACCAGCGGTCTTAAAAGAGACCCAGTACTTC.

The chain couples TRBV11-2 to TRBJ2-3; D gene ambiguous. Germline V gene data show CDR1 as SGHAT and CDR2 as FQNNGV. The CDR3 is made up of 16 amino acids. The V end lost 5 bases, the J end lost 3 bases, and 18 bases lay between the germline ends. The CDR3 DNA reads TGTGCCAGCAGCCCCTGGGAATTATTAGGGACAGATACGCAGTATTTT. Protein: CASSPWELLGTDTQYF.

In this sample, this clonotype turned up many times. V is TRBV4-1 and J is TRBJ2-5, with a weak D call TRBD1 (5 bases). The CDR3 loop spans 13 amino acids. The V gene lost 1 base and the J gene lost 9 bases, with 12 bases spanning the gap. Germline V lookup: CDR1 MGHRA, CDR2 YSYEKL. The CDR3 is CASSQGTEGAQYF. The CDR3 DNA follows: TGCGCCAGCAGCCAAGGAACAGAAGGGGCCCAGTACTTC.

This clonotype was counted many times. The CDR3 region is CASSLRSVGGTDTQYF. DNA of the CDR3: TGTGCCAGCAGCTTAAGAAGCGTAGGGGGCACAGATACGCAGTATTTT. This chain links TRBV7-8 with TRBJ2-3, with D tentatively TRBD1 (5 bases). Germline V CDR1 and CDR2: SGHVS, FQNEAQ. The CDR3 runs to 16 residues. The V and J ends lost 2 bases and 1 base respectively, with 13 bases between them.

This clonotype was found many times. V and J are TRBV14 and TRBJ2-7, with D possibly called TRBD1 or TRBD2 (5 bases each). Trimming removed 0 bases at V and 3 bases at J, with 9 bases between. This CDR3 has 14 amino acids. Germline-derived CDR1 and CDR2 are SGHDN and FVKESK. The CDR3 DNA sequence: TGTGCCAGCAGCCAAGATGGGACGGACTACGAGCAGTACTTC. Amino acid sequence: CASSQDGTDYEQYF.

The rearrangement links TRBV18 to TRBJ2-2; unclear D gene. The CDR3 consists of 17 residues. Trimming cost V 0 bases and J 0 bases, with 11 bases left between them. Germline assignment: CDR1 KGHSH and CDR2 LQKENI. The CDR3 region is CASSPPRFEPNTGELFF. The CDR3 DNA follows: TGTGCCAGCTCACCACCCAGATTCGAACCGAACACCGGGGAGCTGTTTTTT.

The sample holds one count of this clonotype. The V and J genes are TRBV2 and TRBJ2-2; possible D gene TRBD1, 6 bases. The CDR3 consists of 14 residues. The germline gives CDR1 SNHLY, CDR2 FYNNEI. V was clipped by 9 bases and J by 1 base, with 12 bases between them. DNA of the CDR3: TGTGCCAGGGGTACAGGGATGAACACCGGGGAGCTGTTTTTT. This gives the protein CARGTGMNTGELFF.

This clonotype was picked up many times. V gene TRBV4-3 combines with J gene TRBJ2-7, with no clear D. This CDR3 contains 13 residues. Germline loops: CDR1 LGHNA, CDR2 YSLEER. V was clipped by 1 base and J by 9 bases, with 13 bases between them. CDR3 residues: CASSQVGSGGQYF. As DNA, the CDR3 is TGCGCCAGCAGCCAAGTTGGCTCGGGCGGGCAGTACTTC.

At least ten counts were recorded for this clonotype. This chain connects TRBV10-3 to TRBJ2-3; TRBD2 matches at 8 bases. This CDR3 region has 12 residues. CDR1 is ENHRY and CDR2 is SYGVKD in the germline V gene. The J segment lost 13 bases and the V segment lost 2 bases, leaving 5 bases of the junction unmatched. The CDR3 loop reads CAISEPGLGKYF. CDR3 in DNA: TGTGCCATCAGTGAGCCGGGACTAGGGAAGTATTTT.

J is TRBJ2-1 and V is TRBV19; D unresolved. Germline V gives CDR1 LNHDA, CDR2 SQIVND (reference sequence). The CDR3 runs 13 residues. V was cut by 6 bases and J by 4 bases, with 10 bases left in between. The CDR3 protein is CASSPTEYNEQFF. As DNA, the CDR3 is TGTGCCAGTAGCCCGACGGAATACAATGAGCAGTTCTTC.

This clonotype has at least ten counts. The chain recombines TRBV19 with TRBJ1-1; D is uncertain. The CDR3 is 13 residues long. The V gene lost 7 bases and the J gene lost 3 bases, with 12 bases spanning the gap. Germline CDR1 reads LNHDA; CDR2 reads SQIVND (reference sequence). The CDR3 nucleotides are TGTGCCAGTAATGGCTTACGGGACACTGAAGCTTTCTTT. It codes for CASNGLRDTEAFF.

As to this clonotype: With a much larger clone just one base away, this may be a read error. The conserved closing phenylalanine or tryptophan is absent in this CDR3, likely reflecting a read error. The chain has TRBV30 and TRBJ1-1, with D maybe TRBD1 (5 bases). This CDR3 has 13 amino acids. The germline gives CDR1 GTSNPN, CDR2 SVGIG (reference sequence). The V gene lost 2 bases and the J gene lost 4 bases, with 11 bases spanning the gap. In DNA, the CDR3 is TGTGCCTGGAGTCTCGGTCAGGGCACTGAAGCTTTCCTT. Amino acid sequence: CAWSLGQGTEAFL.

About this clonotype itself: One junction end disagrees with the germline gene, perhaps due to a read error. CDR3 bases: TGTGCCAGCAGCTTATTGACCGGGAGAGTCGACTTC. It is translated as CASSLLTGRVDF. The chain joins TRBV7-6 to TRBJ2-7; TRBD2 might be the D (6 bases). Per germline, CDR1 SGHVS and CDR2 FNYEAQ. This CDR3 is built from 12 residues.

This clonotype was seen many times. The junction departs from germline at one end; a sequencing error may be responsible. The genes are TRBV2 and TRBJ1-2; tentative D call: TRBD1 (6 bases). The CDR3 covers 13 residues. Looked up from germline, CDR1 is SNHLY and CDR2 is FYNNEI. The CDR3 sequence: CAGRDTNNYGYTF. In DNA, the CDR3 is TGTGCCGGCAGGGACACCAATAACTATGGCTACACCTTC.

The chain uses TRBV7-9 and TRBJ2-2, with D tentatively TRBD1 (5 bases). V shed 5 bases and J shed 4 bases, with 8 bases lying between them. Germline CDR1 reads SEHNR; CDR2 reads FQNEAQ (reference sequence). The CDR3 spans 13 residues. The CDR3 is CASSDSSTGELFF. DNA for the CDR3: TGTGCCAGCAGCGACAGTAGCACCGGGGAGCTGTTTTTT.

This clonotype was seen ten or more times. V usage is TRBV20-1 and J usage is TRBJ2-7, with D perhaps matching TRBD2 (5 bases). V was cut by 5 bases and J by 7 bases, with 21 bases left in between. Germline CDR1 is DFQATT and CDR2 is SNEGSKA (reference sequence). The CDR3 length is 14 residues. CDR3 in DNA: TGCAGTGCTCCCCCTCTCTCGGGGTCGGGTGAGCAGTACTTC. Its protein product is CSAPPLSGSGEQYF.

The CDR3 sequence: CASSLTGGKANTQYF. The CDR3 DNA is TGTGCCAGCAGCTTAACCGGGGGAAAGGCGAATACGCAGTATTTT. The chain uses TRBV7-3 and TRBJ2-3; D perhaps matches TRBD2 (6 bases). Per the germline V gene, CDR1 is SGHTA and CDR2 is FQGTGA. Trimming pared 0 bases from V and 7 bases from J, leaving 14 bases between. The CDR3 is 15 amino acids. Full variable domain (missing parts from reference TRBV7-3 and TRBJ2-3): GAGVSQTPSNKVTEKGKYVELRCDPISGHTALYWYRQSLGQGPEFLIYFQGTGAADDSGLPNDRFFAVRPEGSVSTLKIQRTERGDSAVYLCASSLTGGKANTQYFGPGTRLTVL.

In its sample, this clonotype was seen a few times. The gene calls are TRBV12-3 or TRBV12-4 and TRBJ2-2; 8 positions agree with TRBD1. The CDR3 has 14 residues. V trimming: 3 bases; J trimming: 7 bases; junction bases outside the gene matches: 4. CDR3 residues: CASSLYRGSGELFF. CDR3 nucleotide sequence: TGTGCCAGCAGTTTGTACAGGGGGAGCGGGGAGCTGTTTTTT.

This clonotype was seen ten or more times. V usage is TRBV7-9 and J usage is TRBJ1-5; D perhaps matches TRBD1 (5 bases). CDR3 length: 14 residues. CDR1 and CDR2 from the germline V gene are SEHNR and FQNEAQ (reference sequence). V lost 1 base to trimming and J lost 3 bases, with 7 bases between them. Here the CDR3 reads CASSLDRINQPQHF. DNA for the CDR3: TGTGCCAGCAGCTTAGACAGGATCAATCAGCCCCAGCATTTT.

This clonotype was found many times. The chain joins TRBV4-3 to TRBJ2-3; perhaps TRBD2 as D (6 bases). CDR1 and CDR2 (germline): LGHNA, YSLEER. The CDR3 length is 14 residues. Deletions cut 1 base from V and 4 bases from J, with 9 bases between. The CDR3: CASSQGGVSDTQYF. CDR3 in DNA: TGCGCCAGCAGCCAAGGCGGGGTCTCAGATACGCAGTATTTT.

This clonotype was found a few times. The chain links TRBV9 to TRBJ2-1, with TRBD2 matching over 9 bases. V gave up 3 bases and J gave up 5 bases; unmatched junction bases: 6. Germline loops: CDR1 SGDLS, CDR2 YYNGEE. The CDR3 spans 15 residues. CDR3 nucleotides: TGTGCCAGCAGCGCCCCCAGCGGGAGGCACAATGAGCAGTTCTTC. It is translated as CASSAPSGRHNEQFF. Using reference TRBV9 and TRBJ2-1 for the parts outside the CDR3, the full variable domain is DSGVTQTPKHLITATGQRVTLRCSPRSGDLSVYWYQQSLDQGLQFLIQYYNGEERAKGNILERFSAQQFPDLHSELNLSSLELGDSALYFCASSAPSGRHNEQFFGPGTRLTVL.

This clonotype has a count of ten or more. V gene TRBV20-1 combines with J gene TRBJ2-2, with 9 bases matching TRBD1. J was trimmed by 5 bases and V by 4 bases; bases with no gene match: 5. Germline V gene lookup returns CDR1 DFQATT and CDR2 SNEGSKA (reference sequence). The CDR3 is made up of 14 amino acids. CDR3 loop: CSANRGHGTGELFF. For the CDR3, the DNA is TGCAGTGCTAACAGGGGGCACGGTACCGGGGAGCTGTTTTTT.

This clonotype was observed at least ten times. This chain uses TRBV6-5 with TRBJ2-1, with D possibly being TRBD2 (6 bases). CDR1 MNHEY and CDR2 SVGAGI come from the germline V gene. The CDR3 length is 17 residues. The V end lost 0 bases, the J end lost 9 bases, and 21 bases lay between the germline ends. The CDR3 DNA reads TGTGCCAGCAGTTACTCGATGGGAGGACCCCGATATCGTGAGCAGTTCTTC. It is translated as CASSYSMGGPRYREQFF.

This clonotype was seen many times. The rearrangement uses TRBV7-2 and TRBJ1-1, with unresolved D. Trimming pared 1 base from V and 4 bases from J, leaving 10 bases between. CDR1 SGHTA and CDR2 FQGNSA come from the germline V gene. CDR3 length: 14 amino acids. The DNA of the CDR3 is TGTGCCAGCAGCTTAGTGCCAGGCAGCACTGAAGCTTTCTTT. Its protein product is CASSLVPGSTEAFF.

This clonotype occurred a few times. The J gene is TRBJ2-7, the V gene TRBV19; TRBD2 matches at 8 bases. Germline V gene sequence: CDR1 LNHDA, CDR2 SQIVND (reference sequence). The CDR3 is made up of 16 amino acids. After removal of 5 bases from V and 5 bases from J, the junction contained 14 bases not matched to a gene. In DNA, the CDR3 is TGTGCCAGTAGTCTGCGACTCAGCGGGAGTGGAAACGAGCAGTACTTC. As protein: CASSLRLSGSGNEQYF.

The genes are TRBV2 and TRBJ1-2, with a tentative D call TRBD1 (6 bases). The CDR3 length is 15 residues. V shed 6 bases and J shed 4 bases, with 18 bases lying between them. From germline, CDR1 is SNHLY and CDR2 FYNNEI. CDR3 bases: TGTGCCAGCAGGGGGACCGGGACACCGGCCTATGGCTACACCTTC. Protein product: CASRGTGTPAYGYTF. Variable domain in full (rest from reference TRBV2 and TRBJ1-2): EPEVTQTPSHQVTQMGQEVILRCVPISNHLYFYWYRQILGQKVEFLVSFYNNEISEKSEIFDDQFSVERPDGSNFTLKIRSTKLEDSAMYFCASRGTGTPAYGYTFGSGTRLTVV.

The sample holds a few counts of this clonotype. The CDR3, as DNA: TGTGCCAGCAGCCCGACGAGGCAGCGGGGCGCCGGGGAGCTGTTTTTT. It codes for CASSPTRQRGAGELFF. This rearrangement joins TRBV7-9 to TRBJ2-2; 7 nucleotides line up with TRBD2. With 5 bases clipped from V and 6 bases from J, the junction kept 12 bases outside the gene matches. In germline, CDR1 is SEHNR, CDR2 FQNEAQ (reference sequence). The CDR3 has 16 residues.

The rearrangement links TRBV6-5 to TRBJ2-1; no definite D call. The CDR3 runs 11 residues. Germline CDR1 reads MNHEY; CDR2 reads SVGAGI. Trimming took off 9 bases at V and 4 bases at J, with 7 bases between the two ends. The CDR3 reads CASQIYNEQFF. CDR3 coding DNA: TGTGCCAGTCAAATTTACAATGAGCAGTTCTTC.